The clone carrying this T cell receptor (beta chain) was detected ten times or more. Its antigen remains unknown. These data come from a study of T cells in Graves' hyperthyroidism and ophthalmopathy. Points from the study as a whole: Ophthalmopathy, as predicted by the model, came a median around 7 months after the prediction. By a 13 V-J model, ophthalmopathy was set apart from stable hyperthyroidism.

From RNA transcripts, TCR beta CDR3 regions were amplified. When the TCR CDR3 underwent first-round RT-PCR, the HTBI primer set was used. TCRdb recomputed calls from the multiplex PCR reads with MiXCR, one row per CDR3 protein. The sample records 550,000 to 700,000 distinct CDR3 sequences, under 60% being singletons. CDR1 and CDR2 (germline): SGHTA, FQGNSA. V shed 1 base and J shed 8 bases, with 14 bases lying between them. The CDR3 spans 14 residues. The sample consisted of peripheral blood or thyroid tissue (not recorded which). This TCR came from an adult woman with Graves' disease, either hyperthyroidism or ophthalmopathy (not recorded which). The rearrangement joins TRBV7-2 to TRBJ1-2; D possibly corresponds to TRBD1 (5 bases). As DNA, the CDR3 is TGTGCCAGCAGCTTAGTGATCAGGGATAGCGGCTACACCTTC. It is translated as CASSLVIRDSGYTF.